This record looks at one TCR beta chain sequence and its context. Its cognate antigen is unknown. 13 Jbeta primers and 60 Vbeta primers were used for the PCR. Using immunoSEQ multiplex PCR, the repertoire was profiled, and TCRdb retains in-frame clones only, with some absent. The table records under 200,000 clones, 77% of them present only once. The entry originates in a study of cytomegalovirus exposure and HLA in healthy donors. Regarding the study as a whole: V- and J-gene trimming of TCR beta was linked (in a later analysis) to a missense DCLRE1C variant. A previous analysis found most TCR beta V segments productive roughly 87% or roughly 30% of the time.

Deletions cut 5 bases from V and 4 bases from J, with 18 bases between. This CDR3 is built from 16 residues. Germline values: CDR1 SGHVS, CDR2 FQNEAQ. The receptor comes from a middle-aged woman in good health and CMV-seropositive. V usage is TRBV7-8 and J usage is TRBJ2-1, with D possibly matching TRBD2 (5 bases). The specimen was PBMCs. Here the CDR3 reads CASSTLLAGQYNEQFF. As DNA, the CDR3 is TGTGCCAGCAGCACCCTCCTGGCGGGCCAATACAATGAGCAGTTCTTC.